The T cell receptor (beta chain) described here comes from a study of CD4+ T cells in melanoma. Broader study findings: A reported correlation linked neoantigen-specific CD4+ T cells to CD8+, macrophage and B cell function. Neoantigen-specific CD4+ T cells in melanoma reportedly had diverse differentiation states.

The CDR3 has 13 amino acids. Germline values: CDR1 GTSNPN, CDR2 SVGIG (reference sequence). Losses at the gene ends were 4 bases for V and 7 bases for J; bases not matched to a gene: 7. In the case of this clone: Its antigen remains unidentified.

Assay: immunoSEQ multiplex PCR; the TCRdb copy retains only in-frame clones and omits some. Here the sample spans 50,000 to 60,000 clones, about 70% being singletons. The receptor comes from a human donor with melanoma. Sequenced material: tumor tissue. The chain employs TRBV30 and TRBJ2-3; 8 nucleotides align to TRBD2. CDR3 sequence reads: CAWNVAGTYTQYF. CDR3 nucleotides: TGTGCCTGGAATGTAGCGGGGACTTATACGCAGTATTTT.